This T cell receptor beta chain comes out of a study of CD8+CD57+ T cells in acquired aplastic anemia. Sequencing involved patients with CD8+CD57+ cell expansion previously shown by flow cytometry. Both TCR beta VDJ combination and CDR3 sequence profiling were carried out. Genomic DNA was the template for this profiling. Using its own MiXCR run on the reads, TCRdb lists one record per CDR3 protein. The table lists 150,000 or so distinct CDR3 sequences, just over 50% of them singletons. This CDR3 contains 14 residues. Trimming took off 6 bases at V and 2 bases at J, with 14 bases between the two ends. Germline V gene lookup returns CDR1 PRHDT and CDR2 FYEKMQ (reference sequence). This clonotype showed up many times.

The chain uses TRBV13 and TRBJ2-7; tentative D call: TRBD2 (5 bases). Sequencing was performed on sorted CD4+, CD8+, or CD8+CD57+ T cells (not recorded which) from PBMCs. This clonotype originated in a human donor with aplastic anemia. The CDR3 is CASRGPSRPYEQYF. For the CDR3, the DNA is TGTGCCAGCAGAGGTCCTAGCAGACCCTACGAGCAGTACTTC. The full variable domain, its missing parts supplied by reference TRBV13 and TRBJ2-7, is AAGVIQSPRHLIKEKRETATLKCYPIPRHDTVYWYQQGPGQDPQFLISFYEKMQSDKGSIPDRFSAQQFSDYHSELNMSSLELGDSALYFCASRGPSRPYEQYFGPGTRLTVT.